The entry below describes one T cell receptor (beta chain). Its cognate antigen is unknown. Sequencing was preceded by expansion of antigen-specific CD4+ T cells with viral peptide pools in the ViraFEST assay. Investigators separated out CD4+ T cells once 9 to 11 days of culture had passed. All participants had two doses of either the BNT162b2 or mRNA-1273 vaccine. Recipients of the vaccine had no prior SARS-CoV-2 infection and negative nucleocapsid antibodies. IL-2 medium was substituted for half the medium on days 3 and 7. This sample was taken from a study of vaccination effects on CD4 cells after COVID-19. Study context: Post-vaccine sample collection fell at a median of 72 days after the second dose.

Study findings and constraints: Convalescent patients numbered few in the study; early post-infection timepoints were missing entirely.

Some clones are missing from TCRdb's copy, which holds only in-frame ones; the method was immunoSEQ multiplex PCR. Of tens of thousands of clones in the sample, approximately 79% were seen once. The sequencing used CD4+ T cells from PBMCs cultured with SARS-CoV-2 spike peptides, collected after COVID-19 vaccination. This receptor was taken from a human donor who received a COVID-19 vaccine. Some clones in this sample may be carry-over from other donors' samples.

The CDR3 here is CASSEMGGRAGNTIYF. The CDR3 region has the DNA TGTGCCAGCAGTGAAATGGGGGGAAGAGCTGGAAACACCATATATTTT. The chain has TRBV2 and TRBJ1-3; weak D call: TRBD1 (5 bases). The CDR3 contains 16 residues. Germline V gene sequence: CDR1 SNHLY, CDR2 FYNNEI. Trimming took 2 bases from V and 2 from J, leaving 13 bases between them.